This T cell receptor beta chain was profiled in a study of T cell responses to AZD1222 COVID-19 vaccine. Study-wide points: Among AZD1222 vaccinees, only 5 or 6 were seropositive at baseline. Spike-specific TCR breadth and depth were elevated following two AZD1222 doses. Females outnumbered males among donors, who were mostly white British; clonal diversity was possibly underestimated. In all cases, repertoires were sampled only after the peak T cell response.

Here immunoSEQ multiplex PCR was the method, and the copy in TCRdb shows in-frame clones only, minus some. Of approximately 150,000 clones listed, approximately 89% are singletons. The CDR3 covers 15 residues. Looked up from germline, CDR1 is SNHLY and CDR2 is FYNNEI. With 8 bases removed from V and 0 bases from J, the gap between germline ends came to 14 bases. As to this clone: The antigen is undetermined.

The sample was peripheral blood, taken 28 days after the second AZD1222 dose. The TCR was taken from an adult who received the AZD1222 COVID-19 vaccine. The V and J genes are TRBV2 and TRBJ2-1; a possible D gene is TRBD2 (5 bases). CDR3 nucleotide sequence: TGTGCCAGCGAAAGGACTTCAAACTCCTACAATGAGCAGTTCTTC. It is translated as CASERTSNSYNEQFF.